These 9 T cell receptor beta chains were sequenced from one sample in a study of blood T cells in healthy people across ages. Using a J-beta primer mix together with a sample-barcoded 5' primer, a second PCR was run for roughly 6 to 11 cycles. MiXCR, run by TCRdb on the 5' RACE reads, gives a single entry per CDR3 protein. Among more than 800,000 distinct CDR3 sequences listed, 25% to 35% were seen once. The specimen was blood. Every receptor here comes from an elderly woman in good health.

The rearrangement links TRBV9 to TRBJ1-1; the D gene is possibly TRBD1 (5 bases). From germline, CDR1 is SGDLS and CDR2 YYNGEE. V lost 0 bases to trimming and J lost 5 bases, with 11 bases between them. The CDR3 has 14 residues. CDR3 region: CASSVGGEVTEAFF. DNA for the CDR3: TGTGCCAGCAGCGTAGGAGGGGAAGTAACTGAAGCTTTCTTT.

Regarding this clonotype: A much larger clonotype is one base distant, so this may be a read error. The V and J genes are TRBV29-1 and TRBJ2-5, with 9 bases lining up with TRBD1. V gave up 6 bases and J gave up 11 bases; unmatched junction bases: 13. This CDR3 is 13 amino acids long. Per germline, CDR1 SQVTM and CDR2 ANQGSEA. The CDR3 loop is CSVRDRVYNEQYF. CDR3 nucleotide sequence: TGCAGCGTCCGGGACAGGGTCTACAATGAGCAGTACTTC.

This clonotype was picked up many times. The rearrangement links TRBV5-6 to TRBJ2-7; 8 positions match TRBD1. With 4 bases clipped from V and 11 bases from J, the junction kept 11 bases outside the gene matches. Germline CDR1 SGHDT, CDR2 YYEEEE. This CDR3 contains 13 residues. The CDR3 DNA reads as TGTGCCAGCAGCCTTGGGACAGGTGGGAAGGAGTACTTC. It is translated as CASSLGTGGKEYF.

This clonotype was recorded at least ten times. The chain employs TRBV9 and TRBJ2-5, with TRBD2 matching 7 bases. This CDR3 spans 15 amino acids. Germline V gives CDR1 SGDLS, CDR2 YYNGEE. V shed 0 bases and J 5 bases; nucleotides not matched to a gene: 7. The CDR3 sequence is CASSVDPGAGETQYF. Here the CDR3 DNA reads TGTGCCAGCAGCGTAGACCCGGGAGCGGGGGAGACCCAGTACTTC.

This clonotype occurred many times. V usage is TRBV5-1 and J usage is TRBJ2-1; D remains unclear. The germline V and J ends were trimmed by 3 bases and 15 bases, with 7 bases remaining between them. The CDR3 is made up of 9 amino acids. Germline CDR1 reads SGHRS; CDR2 reads YFSETQ. In nucleotides, the CDR3 is TGCGCCAGCAGCTCGGCGGCGTTCTTC. It translates to CASSSAAFF.

This rearrangement joins TRBV7-2 to TRBJ2-2; possibly TRBD1 for D (6 bases). Deletions cut 5 bases from V and 1 base from J, with 8 bases between. Germline-derived CDR1 and CDR2 are SGHTA and FQGNSA. This CDR3 region has 14 residues. The CDR3 spells CASSEDRNTGELFF. As DNA, the CDR3 is TGTGCCAGCAGCGAGGACAGGAACACCGGGGAGCTGTTTTTT.

This clonotype occurred a few times. Given a much more abundant clone one base away, this may be a read error. The chain employs TRBV5-1 and TRBJ2-5, with D tentatively TRBD1 (6 bases). The J call is doubtful: the DNA matches TRBJ2-1 better. There are 13 residues in the CDR3. CDR1 is SGHRS, CDR2 YFSETQ, per germline. The chain's CDR3 is CASRGDTQETQFF. The CDR3 nucleotides are TGCGCCAGCAGGGGGGACACCCAAGAGACCCAGTTCTTC.

The chain has TRBV4-1 and TRBJ2-4, with 12 bases lining up with TRBD2. Germline CDR1 reads MGHRA; CDR2 reads YSYEKL. With V trimmed by 4 bases and J by 13 bases, 14 bases remained unmatched. The CDR3 has 16 amino acids. CDR3 in amino acids: CASSRTLAGGQGEQYF. CDR3 DNA: TGCGCCAGCAGCCGCACCCTAGCGGGGGGGCAGGGTGAGCAGTACTTC.

This clonotype has a handful of counts. This could be a read error, since a much larger clone is one nucleotide away. The CDR3 here is CAISVGLDEQYF. In DNA form, the CDR3 reads TGTGCCATCAGTGTTGGGCTGGATGAGCAGTACTTC. The chain uses TRBV10-3 and TRBJ2-7; no clear D gene. V shed 4 bases and J shed 7 bases, with 11 bases lying between them. This CDR3 is 12 amino acids long. CDR1 is ENHRY, CDR2 SYGVKD, per germline.